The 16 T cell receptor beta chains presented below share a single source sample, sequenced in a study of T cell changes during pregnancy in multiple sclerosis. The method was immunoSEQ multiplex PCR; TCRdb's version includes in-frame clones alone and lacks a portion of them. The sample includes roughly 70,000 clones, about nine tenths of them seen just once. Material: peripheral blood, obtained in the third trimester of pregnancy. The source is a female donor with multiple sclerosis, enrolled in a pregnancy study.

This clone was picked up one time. CDR3 in DNA: TGTGCCAGCAGCTCCGGGGACAGGTCAAACACTGAAGCTTTCTTT. Amino acids: CASSSGDRSNTEAFF. J is TRBJ1-1 and V is TRBV11-2; 8 bases are a match to TRBD1. Germline CDR1 SGHAT, CDR2 FQNNGV. After removal of 4 bases from V and 2 bases from J, the junction contained 6 bases not matched to a gene. This CDR3 is 15 amino acids long. Looking up the rest from reference TRBV11-2 and TRBJ1-1 gives the full variable domain: EAGVAQSPRYKIIEKRQSVAFWCNPISGHATLYWYQQILGQGPKLLIQFQNNGVVDDSQLPKDRFSAERLKGVDSTLKIQPAKLEDSAVYLCASSSGDRSNTEAFFGQGTRLTVV.

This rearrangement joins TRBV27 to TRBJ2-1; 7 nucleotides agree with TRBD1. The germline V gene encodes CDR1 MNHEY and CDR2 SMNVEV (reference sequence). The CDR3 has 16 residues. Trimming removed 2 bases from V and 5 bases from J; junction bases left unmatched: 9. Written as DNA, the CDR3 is TGTGCCAGCAGTTTAGTAGGGGACAGACCTAACAATGAGCAGTTCTTC. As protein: CASSLVGDRPNNEQFF.

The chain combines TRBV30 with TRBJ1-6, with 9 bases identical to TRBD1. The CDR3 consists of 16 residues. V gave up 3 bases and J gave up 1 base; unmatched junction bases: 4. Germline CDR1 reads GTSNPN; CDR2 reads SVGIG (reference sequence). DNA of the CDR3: TGTGCCTGGAGACCGGGACAGGGTTCCTATAATTCACCCCTCCACTTT. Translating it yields CAWRPGQGSYNSPLHF.

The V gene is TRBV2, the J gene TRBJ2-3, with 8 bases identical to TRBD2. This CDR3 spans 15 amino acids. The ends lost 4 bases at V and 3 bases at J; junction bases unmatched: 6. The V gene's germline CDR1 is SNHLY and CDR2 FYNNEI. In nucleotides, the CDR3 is TGTGCCAGCAGTGGTAGCGGGGTTTCGACAGATACGCAGTATTTT. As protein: CASSGSGVSTDTQYF. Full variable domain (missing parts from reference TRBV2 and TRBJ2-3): EPEVTQTPSHQVTQMGQEVILRCVPISNHLYFYWYRQILGQKVEFLVSFYNNEISEKSEIFDDQFSVERPDGSNFTLKIRSTKLEDSAMYFCASSGSGVSTDTQYFGPGTRLTVL.

CDR3 region: CAISDPDSPFYEQYF. In DNA, the CDR3 is TGTGCCATCAGTGATCCGGACTCACCTTTCTACGAGCAGTACTTC. This chain links TRBV10-3 with TRBJ2-7, with D perhaps matching TRBD2 (5 bases). CDR3 size: 15 residues. Germline CDR1 is ENHRY and CDR2 is SYGVKD. The ends were cut back, 3 bases at V and 3 bases at J, with 15 bases in the middle.

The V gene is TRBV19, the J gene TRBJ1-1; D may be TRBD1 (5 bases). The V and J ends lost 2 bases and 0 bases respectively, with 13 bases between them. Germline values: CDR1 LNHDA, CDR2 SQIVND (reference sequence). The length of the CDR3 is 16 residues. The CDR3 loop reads CASSIIGGVMNTEAFF. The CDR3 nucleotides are TGTGCCAGTAGTATAATCGGGGGTGTCATGAACACTGAAGCTTTCTTT.

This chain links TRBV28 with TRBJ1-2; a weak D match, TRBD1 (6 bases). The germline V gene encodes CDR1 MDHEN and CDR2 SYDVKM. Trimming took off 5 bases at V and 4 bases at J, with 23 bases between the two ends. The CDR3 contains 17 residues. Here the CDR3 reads CASSRPGHSLELYGYTF. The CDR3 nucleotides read TGTGCCAGCAGTCGTCCGGGACATTCCCTTGAACTCTATGGCTACACCTTC.

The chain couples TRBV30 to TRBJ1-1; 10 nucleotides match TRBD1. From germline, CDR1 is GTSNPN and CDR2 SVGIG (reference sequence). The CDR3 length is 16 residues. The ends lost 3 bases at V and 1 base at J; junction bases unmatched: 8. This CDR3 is CAWSDGTGAQNTEAFF. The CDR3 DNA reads TGTGCCTGGAGCGACGGGACAGGGGCTCAGAACACTGAAGCTTTCTTT.

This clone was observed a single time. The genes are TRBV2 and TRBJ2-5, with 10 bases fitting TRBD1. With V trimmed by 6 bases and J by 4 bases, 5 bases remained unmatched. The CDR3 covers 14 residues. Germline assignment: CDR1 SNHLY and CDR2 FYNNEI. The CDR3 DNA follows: TGTGCCAGCAGGGGGACAGGGGTAATAGAGACCCAGTACTTC. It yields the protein CASRGTGVIETQYF.

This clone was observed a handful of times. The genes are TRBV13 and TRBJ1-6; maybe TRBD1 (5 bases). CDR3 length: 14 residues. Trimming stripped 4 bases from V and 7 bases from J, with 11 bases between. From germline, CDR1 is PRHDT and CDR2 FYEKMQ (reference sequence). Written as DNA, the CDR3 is TGTGCCAGCAGCTGGGGGGGGGTGAATTCACCCCTCCACTTT. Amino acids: CASSWGGVNSPLHF.

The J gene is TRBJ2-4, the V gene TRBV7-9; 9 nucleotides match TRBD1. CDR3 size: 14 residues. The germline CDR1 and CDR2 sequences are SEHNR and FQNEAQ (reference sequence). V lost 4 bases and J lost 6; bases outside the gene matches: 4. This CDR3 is CASSSGTGRNIQYF. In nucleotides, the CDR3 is TGTGCCAGCAGCTCCGGGACAGGGAGAAACATTCAGTACTTC. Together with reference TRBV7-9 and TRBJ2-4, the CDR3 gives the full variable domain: DTGVSQNPRHKITKRGQNVTFRCDPISEHNRLYWYRQTLGQGPEFLTYFQNEAQLEKSRLLSDRFSAERPKGSFSTLEIQRTEQGDSAMYLCASSSGTGRNIQYFGAGTRLSVL.

The CDR3 loop reads CASSPTGTSVTGELFF. CDR3 DNA: TGTGCCAGCAGCCCGACCGGGACTAGCGTGACCGGGGAGCTGTTTTTT. The chain uses TRBV7-2 and TRBJ2-2; 10 bases are a match to TRBD2. The ends lost 5 bases at V and 5 bases at J; junction bases unmatched: 8. The CDR3 loop spans 16 amino acids. Germline V lookup: CDR1 SGHTA, CDR2 FQGNSA.

The CDR3 sequence: CATGGGRANTGELFF. Here the CDR3 DNA reads TGTGCCACCGGTGGGGGGAGGGCCAACACCGGGGAGCTGTTTTTT. The chain links TRBV15 to TRBJ2-2, with TRBD2 matching over 7 bases. Germline V lookup: CDR1 LNHNV, CDR2 YYDKDF (reference sequence). The CDR3 covers 15 residues. The trim removed 8 bases at V and 2 bases at J, leaving 8 bases unmatched.

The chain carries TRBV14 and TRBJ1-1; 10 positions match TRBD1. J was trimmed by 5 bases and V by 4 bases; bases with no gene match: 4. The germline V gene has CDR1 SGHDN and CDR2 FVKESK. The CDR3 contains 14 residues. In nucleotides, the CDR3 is TGTGCCAGCAGCCGGACAGGGGGAAGGACTGAAGCTTTCTTT. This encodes CASSRTGGRTEAFF.

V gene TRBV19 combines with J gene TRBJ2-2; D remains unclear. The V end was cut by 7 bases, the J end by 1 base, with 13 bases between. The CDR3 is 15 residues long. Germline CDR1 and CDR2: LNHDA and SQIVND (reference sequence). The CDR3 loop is CASTIGLLNTGELFF. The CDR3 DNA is TGTGCCAGTACCATCGGTCTCCTGAACACCGGGGAGCTGTTTTTT.

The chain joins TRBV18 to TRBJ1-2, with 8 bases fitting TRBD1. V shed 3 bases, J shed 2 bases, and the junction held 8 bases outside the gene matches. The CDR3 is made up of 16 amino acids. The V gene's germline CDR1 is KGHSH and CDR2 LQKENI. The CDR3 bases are TGTGCCAGCTCACCTTCCCAGGGGGCCCTCAACTATGGCTACACCTTC. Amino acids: CASSPSQGALNYGYTF.